The present T cell receptor beta chain was sequenced within a study of blood T cell repertoires in COVID-19. The wider study: From T cells, B-cell-depleted T cells, or PBMCs came the material, which was cDNA or gDNA.

Clones were sequenced by immunoSEQ multiplex PCR, and TCRdb holds only the in-frame ones, with some missing. The sample lists 70,000 to 80,000 clones, approximately 83% occurring once. The sequence was collected from a human donor in a cohort sampled during active COVID-19. The sequenced material came from peripheral blood.

The CDR3 sequence is CASLSPGGKNYGYTF. Here the CDR3 DNA reads TGTGCCAGCTTAAGCCCGGGAGGCAAAAACTATGGCTACACCTTC. The rearrangement uses TRBV21-1 and TRBJ1-2. TRBV21-1 is tagged as a pseudogene. CDR3 length: 15 residues.